The clone carrying this T cell receptor (beta chain) was observed once. Its antigen is unidentified. This sample was taken from a study of shared clonotypes between healthy human individuals. As for the study in general: Each donor's CD4 naive and CD4 memory cells filled three plates apiece, CD8 naive two, and CD8 memory one.

CDR1 MNHNS and CDR2 SASEGT come from the germline V gene. The CDR3 is 16 amino acids. V was clipped by 0 bases and J by 5 bases, with 14 bases between them. The repertoire was sequenced with immunoSEQ multiplex PCR; TCRdb's copy has only in-frame clones and lacks some. The data contain 1.5 million to 2.5 million clones, roughly 95% of them singletons. Whole-study results and caveats: Estimated clonotype richness was generally higher in naive than memory subsets. Though the depth was large, rarefaction showed that sorted-subset sequencing was incomplete.

The naive CD8 population came from CD45RO-negative cells selected for CCR7, without terminally differentiated effector memory CD45RA+ cells. The chain joins TRBV6-1 to TRBJ1-5; possible D gene TRBD1, 5 bases. The receptor was isolated from a man in his late teens or twenties in good health. Sample: naive CD8+ T cells sorted from blood. Written as DNA, the CDR3 is TGTGCCAGCAGTGAAGCAGAGTTCCAAGGGGATCAGCCCCAGCATTTT. Residues: CASSEAEFQGDQPQHF.